The 11 T cell receptor beta chains in this list originate from one sample, sequenced in a study of CD4 T cells in relation to SARS-CoV-2 and coronaviruses. The repertoire was sequenced with immunoSEQ multiplex PCR; TCRdb's copy has only in-frame clones and lacks some. The sample lists about 18,000 clones; around 80% were seen once. CD4+ T cells from unexposed donors were obtained before the COVID-19 pandemic (2011-2018). Isolation of CD4+ T cells took place after around eleven days in culture. Which antigens these TCRs recognize remains unknown. The specimen sequenced was CD4+ T cells from PBMCs, cultured in vitro. The receptors stem from a human donor in good health.

The CDR3 sequence is CASREQGSYGYTF. CDR3 coding DNA: TGTGCCAGCAGGGAACAGGGTTCCTATGGCTACACCTTC. The J gene is TRBJ1-2, the V gene TRBV12-3 or TRBV12-4, with D possibly matching TRBD1 (6 bases). V lost 6 bases to trimming and J lost 4 bases, with 12 bases between them. The CDR3 length is 13 residues.

The chain is built from TRBV6-2 or TRBV6-3 and TRBJ2-2; 7 positions agree with TRBD1. There are 15 residues in the CDR3. The junction had 7 bases not matched to a gene; V was cut back by 5 bases and J by 4 bases. The germline CDR1 and CDR2 sequences are MNHEY and SVGEGT. CDR3 nucleotide sequence: TGTGCCAGCAGTCTTCCGACAGGGATCACCGGGGAGCTGTTTTTT. It specifies CASSLPTGITGELFF.

The rearrangement uses TRBV2 and TRBJ1-2; D is unresolved. The CDR3 runs 13 residues. Trimming took 0 bases from V and 14 from J, leaving 16 bases between them. Per germline, CDR1 SNHLY and CDR2 FYNNEI. In DNA form, the CDR3 reads TGTGCCAGCAGTGAAGCGCCCCTGAGGGAGAAAACCTTC. Its protein product is CASSEAPLREKTF.

This clone was seen a few times. The chain is built from TRBV5-1 and TRBJ1-1; no firm D call. Trimming cost V 2 bases and J 5 bases, with 10 bases left between them. The germline gives CDR1 SGHRS, CDR2 YFSETQ. CDR3 size: 13 residues. The CDR3 spells CASSFMGSTEAFF. The DNA of the CDR3 is TGCGCCAGCAGCTTCATGGGATCGACTGAAGCTTTCTTT.

The chain is built from TRBV7-9 and TRBJ2-7, with D possibly matching TRBD2 (6 bases). Germline CDR1 and CDR2: SEHNR and FQNEAQ (reference sequence). Trimming left V 5 bases short and J 3 bases short, with 14 bases between. The CDR3 runs 14 residues. For the CDR3, the DNA is TGTGCCAGCAGCCCCTCCGGGAGAGACTACGAGCAGTACTTC. Translated: CASSPSGRDYEQYF.

The chain carries TRBV6-2 or TRBV6-3 and TRBJ2-5; unclear D gene. The CDR3 covers 12 residues. V was clipped by 6 bases and J by 1 base, with 6 bases between them. CDR1 and CDR2 from the germline V gene are MNHEY and SVGEGT. The CDR3 nucleotides read TGTGCCAGCAGCCCCTCCCAAGAGACCCAGTACTTC. Its protein is CASSPSQETQYF.

The rearrangement links TRBV7-2 to TRBJ2-7, with D perhaps matching TRBD2 (7 bases). The V end lost 3 bases, the J end lost 4 bases, and 16 bases lay between the germline ends. Per germline, CDR1 SGHTA and CDR2 FQGNSA. The CDR3 covers 15 residues. The CDR3, as DNA: TGTGCCAGCAGCTTGGGAGGGGGACTCCATTACGAGCAGTACTTC. This sequence encodes CASSLGGGLHYEQYF.

This clone was counted once. This rearrangement joins TRBV6-5 to TRBJ1-4; D ambiguous. The CDR3 runs to 14 residues. Germline V gene sequence: CDR1 MNHEY, CDR2 SVGAGI. With 6 bases removed from V and 8 bases from J, the gap between germline ends came to 16 bases. The CDR3 DNA reads as TGTGCCAGCAGGCTACACGCCGGTGGGGAAAAACTGTTTTTT. This codes for CASRLHAGGEKLFF.

CDR3 in DNA: TGTGCCAGCAGCCCCTTGGGGAGGGAGCAGTACTTC. Its translation is CASSPLGREQYF. The rearrangement links TRBV5-5 to TRBJ2-7; a possible D gene is TRBD2 (6 bases). Germline V gives CDR1 SGHKS, CDR2 YYEKEE (reference sequence). The CDR3 is 12 amino acids. The V gene lost 4 bases and the J gene lost 7 bases, with 12 bases spanning the gap.

The V gene is TRBV4-3, the J gene TRBJ1-5; D ambiguous. The germline V gene has CDR1 LGHNA and CDR2 YSLEER. Between the trimmed V and J ends, which lost 1 base and 1 base, there was a span of 8 bases. The CDR3 extends over 15 amino acids. The CDR3 DNA reads as TGCGCCAGCAGCCAAGGCAGGTGGAGCAATCAGCCCCAGCATTTT. Amino acid sequence: CASSQGRWSNQPQHF.

The chain couples TRBV2 to TRBJ1-2; D remains unclear. The CDR3 runs 13 residues. Germline assignment: CDR1 SNHLY and CDR2 FYNNEI. Trimming stripped 6 bases from V and 5 bases from J, with 13 bases between. The CDR3 loop reads CASRLEGPYGYTF. The DNA for the CDR3 is TGTGCCAGCAGACTAGAAGGACCTTATGGCTACACCTTC.